A selection of T cell receptor beta chains follows, all from one sample in a study of blood T cells in healthy people across ages. TCRdb used MiXCR to reprocess the 5' RACE reads, holding one entry per CDR3 protein. The sample lists 1,500,000 or so distinct CDR3 sequences; 45% to 70% were seen once. Sequencing was carried out using blood. Receptors originate from a man between 18 and 29 years old in good health. Each CDR3 is given with its conserved first and last residue. D genes are given only for firm matches. Only some rows state a clone size, as once, few, many or a class for expanded clones.

>TRBD1|TRBV12-3/TRBV12-4|TRBJ1-2|few
TGTGCCAGCAGTTGGACAGGGAAGGACTATGGCTACACCTTC
CASSWTGKDYGYTF
>.|TRBV10-3|TRBJ2-7|.
TGTGCCATCAGTGGCACATACCGCTCCTACGAGCAGTACTTC
CAISGTYRSYEQYF
>TRBD2|TRBV29-1|TRBJ2-1|.
TGCAGCGTGGCTGGGTCGGGGCGGGAGTTAAGAGATGAGCAGTTCTTC
CSVAGSGRELRDEQFF
>.|TRBV7-2|TRBJ2-1|.
TGTGCCAGCAGTTTAATGTTAAGGGAGGACAATGAGCAGTTCTTC
CASSLMLREDNEQFF
>.|TRBV20-1|TRBJ2-4|once
TGCAGTGCCCCCGATGTGGGAGCCAAAAACATTCAGTACTTC
CSAPDVGAKNIQYF
>.|TRBV5-1|TRBJ2-7|once
TGCGCCAGCAGCTTGTTGGGGGGTGTGGCCCGACCCCAACTCGAGCAGTACTTC
CASSLLGGVARPQLEQYF
>TRBD2|TRBV9|TRBJ2-1|.
TGTGCCAGCAGCGTAGCTCTCAAGGGACTAGCGGACAATGAGCAGTTCTTC
CASSVALKGLADNEQFF
>.|TRBV6-6|TRBJ1-1|.
TGTGCCAGCAGTTACCCACCCAAGGGAACAAACACTGAAGCTTTCTTT
CASSYPPKGTNTEAFF
>.|TRBV20-1|TRBJ1-6|.
TGCAGTGCTAGCGACAGCTCCTATAATTCACCCCTCCACTTT
CSASDSSYNSPLHF
>TRBD1|TRBV7-9|TRBJ1-2|.
TGTGCCAGCAGCTCAGGGGGCTTAAGTGGCTACACCTTC
CASSSGGLSGYTF
>TRBD1|TRBV20-1|TRBJ1-1|.
TGCAGTGCTAGAGAGGGGACCGGGACAGGGACTGAAGCTTTCTTT
CSAREGTGTGTEAFF
>.|TRBV20-1|TRBJ2-3|few
TGCAGTGCTAGCGCTATGGTCAGCGTTAGGGCCACAGATACGCAGTATTTT
CSASAMVSVRATDTQYF
>.|TRBV13|TRBJ2-7|.
TGTGCCAGCAGCTTAGGGAAGGGACCTGGTTACGAGCAGTACTTC
CASSLGKGPGYEQYF
>.|TRBV10-3|TRBJ2-5|once
TGTGCCATCAGTGAGTTGGGCGTCTACCGCAACCAAGAGACCCAGTACTTC
CAISELGVYRNQETQYF
>TRBD2|TRBV4-2|TRBJ2-1|few
TGTGCCAGCAGCTTTTCAGCGGGAGAGGGGTCTAATGAGCAGTTCTTC
CASSFSAGEGSNEQFF
>TRBD2|TRBV7-6|TRBJ2-7|.
TGTGCCAGCAGCTTAGAAGGAGGCGGGAGGGCAGGTTGGGAGCAGTACTTC
CASSLEGGGRAGWEQYF
>.|TRBV6-2/TRBV6-3|TRBJ2-7|.
TGTGCCAGCAGTGACGCCCCGGAGATAAGAGAGCAGTACTTC
CASSDAPEIREQYF
>.|TRBV7-9|TRBJ1-5|.
TGTGCCAGCAGCTCTACCCGGGTCCTCAATCAGCCCCAGCATTTT
CASSSTRVLNQPQHF
>.|TRBV6-2/TRBV6-3|TRBJ1-1|few
TGTGCCAGCAGTCCCGACGTGAGGAACACTGAAGCTTTCTTT
CASSPDVRNTEAFF
>.|TRBV4-1|TRBJ2-3|few
TGCGCCAGCAGCCAAACAGCGACAGATACGCAGTATTTT
CASSQTATDTQYF
>TRBD1|TRBV13|TRBJ1-6|.
TGTGCCAGCAGCAACCGGGACAGGGCTTCACCCCTCCACTTT
CASSNRDRASPLHF
>.|TRBV11-2|TRBJ1-1|few
TGTGCCAGCAGCCCCAGCAATGAAGCTTTCTTT
CASSPSNEAFF
>TRBD2|TRBV20-1|TRBJ2-5|.
TGCAGTGCGAAGGGGGGACTAGCGGGAGAACTCCAAGAGACCCAGTACTTC
CSAKGGLAGELQETQYF
>TRBD1|TRBV24-1|TRBJ1-6|.
TGTGCCACCAGTGATGACAGGGTTGGATCACCCCTCCACTTT
CATSDDRVGSPLHF
>.|TRBV6-2/TRBV6-3|TRBJ2-7|once
TGTGCCAGCAGTTACGACTCCGGACCAGGGATTCAGTACTTC
CASSYDSGPGIQYF
>TRBD1|TRBV5-1|TRBJ2-7|.
TGCGCCAGCCGTATTGATACAGGGGCCTACGAGCAGTACTTC
CASRIDTGAYEQYF
>.|TRBV20-1|TRBJ2-7|.
TGCAGTGCTAGAGAAAGCAGGGCTGGCGAGCAGTACTTC
CSARESRAGEQYF